Here is one T cell receptor beta chain with its context. V lost 11 bases to trimming and J lost 4 bases; unmatched junction nucleotides: 9. The CDR3 sequence is 13 residues long. The germline gives CDR1 ENHRY, CDR2 SYGVKD. The data belong to a study of T-cell reconstitution after alpha-beta-depleted transplantation in children. Preparation of the TCRbeta library was carried out with unique molecular identifiers. TCRdb reprocessed the PCR reads with MiXCR, giving one entry per CDR3 protein. The profile shows roughly 420,000 distinct CDR3 sequences, roughly 16% of them singletons. This sequence joins TRBV10-3 and TRBJ2-7; 9 nucleotides match TRBD2. The sample was PBMCs, mostly from graft donor cells, taken 360 days after TCRalphabeta/CD19-depleted stem cell transplant. This TCR was sampled from a boy in the first two years of life who had a stem cell transplant for Wiskott-Aldrich syndrome, so the T cells may come from the graft donor. The CDR3 DNA sequence: TGTGCCTCCGGGAGACTAGCGGTTTACGAGCAGTACTTC. This codes for CASGRLAVYEQYF.